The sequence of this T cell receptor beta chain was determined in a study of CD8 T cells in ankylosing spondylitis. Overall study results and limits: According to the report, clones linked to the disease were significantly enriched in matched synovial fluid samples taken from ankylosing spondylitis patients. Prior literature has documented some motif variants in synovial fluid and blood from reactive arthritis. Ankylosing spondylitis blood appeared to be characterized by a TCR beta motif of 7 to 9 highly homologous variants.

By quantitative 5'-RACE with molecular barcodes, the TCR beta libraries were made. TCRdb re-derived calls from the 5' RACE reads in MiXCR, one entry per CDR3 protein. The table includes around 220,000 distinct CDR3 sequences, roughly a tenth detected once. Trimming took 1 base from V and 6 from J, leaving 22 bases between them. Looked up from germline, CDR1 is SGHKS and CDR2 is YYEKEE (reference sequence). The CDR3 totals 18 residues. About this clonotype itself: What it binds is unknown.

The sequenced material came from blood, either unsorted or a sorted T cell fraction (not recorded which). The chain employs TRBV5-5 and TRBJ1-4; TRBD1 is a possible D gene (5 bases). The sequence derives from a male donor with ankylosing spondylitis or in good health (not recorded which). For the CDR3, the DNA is TGTGCCAGCAGCTTGAGGCCGGGCAGGGAGTCAGCGTATGAAAAACTGTTTTTT. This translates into CASSLRPGRESAYEKLFF.